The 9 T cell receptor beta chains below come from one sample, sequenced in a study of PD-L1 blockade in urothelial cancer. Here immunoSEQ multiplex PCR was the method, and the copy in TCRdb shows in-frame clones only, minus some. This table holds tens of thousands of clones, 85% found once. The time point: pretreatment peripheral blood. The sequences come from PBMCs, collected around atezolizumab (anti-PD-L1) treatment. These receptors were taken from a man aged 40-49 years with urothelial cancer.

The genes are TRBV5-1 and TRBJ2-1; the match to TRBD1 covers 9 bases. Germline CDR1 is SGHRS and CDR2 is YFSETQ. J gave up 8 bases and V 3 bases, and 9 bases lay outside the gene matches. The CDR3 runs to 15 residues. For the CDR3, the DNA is TGCGCCAGCAGCTCGACTGGGACAGGGTATCATGAGCAGTTCTTC. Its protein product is CASSSTGTGYHEQFF. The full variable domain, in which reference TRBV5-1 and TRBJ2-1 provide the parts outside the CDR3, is KAGVTQTPRYLIKTRGQQVTLSCSPISGHRSVSWYQQTPGQGLQFLFEYFSETQRNKGNFPGRFSGRQFSNSRSEMNVSTLELGDSALYLCASSSTGTGYHEQFFGPGTRLTVL.

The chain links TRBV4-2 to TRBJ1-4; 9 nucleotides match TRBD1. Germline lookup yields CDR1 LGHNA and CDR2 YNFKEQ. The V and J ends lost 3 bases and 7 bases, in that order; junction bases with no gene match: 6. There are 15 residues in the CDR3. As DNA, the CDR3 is TGTGCCAGCAGCCAGGAGGGACAGGGTGGTGAAAAACTGTTTTTT. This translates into CASSQEGQGGEKLFF.

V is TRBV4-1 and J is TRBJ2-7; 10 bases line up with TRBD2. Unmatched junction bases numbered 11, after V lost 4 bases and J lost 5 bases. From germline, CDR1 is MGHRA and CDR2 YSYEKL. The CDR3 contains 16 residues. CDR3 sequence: CASSRNPGLAFDEQYF. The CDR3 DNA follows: TGCGCCAGCAGCCGTAATCCGGGACTAGCGTTTGACGAGCAGTACTTC.

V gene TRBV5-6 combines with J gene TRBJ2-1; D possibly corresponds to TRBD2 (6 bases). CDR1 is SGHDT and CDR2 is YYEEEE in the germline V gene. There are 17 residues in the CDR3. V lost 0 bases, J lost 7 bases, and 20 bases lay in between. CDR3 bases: TGTGCCAGCAGCTTGGCAGCCGGGAGTTTATTTGGGAATGAGCAGTTCTTC. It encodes CASSLAAGSLFGNEQFF.

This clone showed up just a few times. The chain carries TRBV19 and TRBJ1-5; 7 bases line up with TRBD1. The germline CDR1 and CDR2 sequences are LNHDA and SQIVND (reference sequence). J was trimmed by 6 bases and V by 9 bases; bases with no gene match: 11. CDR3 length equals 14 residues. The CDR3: CASRSDRVGQPQHF. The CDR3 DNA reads TGTGCCAGCCGTTCCGACAGGGTGGGTCAGCCCCAGCATTTT.

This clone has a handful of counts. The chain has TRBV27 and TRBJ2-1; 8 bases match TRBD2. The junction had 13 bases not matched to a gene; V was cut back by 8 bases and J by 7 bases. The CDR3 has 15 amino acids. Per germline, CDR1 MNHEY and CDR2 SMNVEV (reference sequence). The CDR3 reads CASSGGAGVRNEQFF. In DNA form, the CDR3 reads TGTGCCAGCTCTGGGGGAGCGGGAGTTAGGAATGAGCAGTTCTTC.

CDR3 in DNA: TGTGCCAGCAGCCCGAATTTTGACAGGGCCTACGAGCAGTACTTC. Amino acids: CASSPNFDRAYEQYF. V is TRBV5-6 and J is TRBJ2-7; 7 bases are shared with TRBD1. The V and J ends lost 4 bases and 2 bases, in that order; junction bases with no gene match: 9. The CDR3 length is 15 residues. Germline V gene data show CDR1 as SGHDT and CDR2 as YYEEEE.

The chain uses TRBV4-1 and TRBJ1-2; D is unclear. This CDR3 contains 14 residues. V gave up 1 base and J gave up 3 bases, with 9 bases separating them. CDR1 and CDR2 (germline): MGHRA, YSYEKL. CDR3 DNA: TGCGCCAGCAGCCAAGGTATGAGGGACTATGGCTACACCTTC. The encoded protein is CASSQGMRDYGYTF.

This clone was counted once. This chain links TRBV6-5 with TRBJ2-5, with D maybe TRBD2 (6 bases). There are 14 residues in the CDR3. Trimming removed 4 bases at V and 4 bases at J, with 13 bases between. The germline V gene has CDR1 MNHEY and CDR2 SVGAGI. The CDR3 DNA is TGTGCCAGCAGTTTGTCCGGGGGTGTAGAGACCCAGTACTTC. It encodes CASSLSGGVETQYF.